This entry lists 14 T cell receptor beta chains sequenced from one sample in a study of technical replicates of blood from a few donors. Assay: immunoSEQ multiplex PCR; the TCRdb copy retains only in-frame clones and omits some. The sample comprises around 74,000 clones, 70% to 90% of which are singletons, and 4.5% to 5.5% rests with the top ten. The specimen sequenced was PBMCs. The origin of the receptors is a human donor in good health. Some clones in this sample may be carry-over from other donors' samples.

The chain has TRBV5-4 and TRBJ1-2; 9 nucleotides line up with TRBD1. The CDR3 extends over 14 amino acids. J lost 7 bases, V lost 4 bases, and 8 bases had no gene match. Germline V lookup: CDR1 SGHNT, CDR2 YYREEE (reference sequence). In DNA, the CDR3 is TGTGCCAGCAGCATCGGGGACAGGGCGGGTGGCTACACCTTC. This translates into CASSIGDRAGGYTF.

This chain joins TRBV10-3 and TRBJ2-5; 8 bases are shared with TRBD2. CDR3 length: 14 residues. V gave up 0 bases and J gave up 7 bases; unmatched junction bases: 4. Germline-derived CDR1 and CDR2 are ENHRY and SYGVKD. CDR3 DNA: TGTGCCATCAGTGAGTCGGGGACTAGTGGGACCCAGTACTTC. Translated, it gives CAISESGTSGTQYF.

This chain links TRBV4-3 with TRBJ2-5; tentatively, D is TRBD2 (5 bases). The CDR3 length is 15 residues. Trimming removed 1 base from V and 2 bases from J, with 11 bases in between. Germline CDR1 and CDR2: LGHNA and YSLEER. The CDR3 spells CASSQARTGQETQYF. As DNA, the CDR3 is TGCGCCAGCAGCCAAGCACGGACGGGACAAGAGACCCAGTACTTC.

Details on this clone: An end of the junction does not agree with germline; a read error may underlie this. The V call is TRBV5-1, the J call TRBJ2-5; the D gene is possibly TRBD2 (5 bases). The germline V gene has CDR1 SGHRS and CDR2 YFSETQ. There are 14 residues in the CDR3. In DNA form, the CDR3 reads TGCGCCAGCAGCTTGGACAGTGGAAGGGAGAACCAGTACTTC. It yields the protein CASSLDSGRENQYF.

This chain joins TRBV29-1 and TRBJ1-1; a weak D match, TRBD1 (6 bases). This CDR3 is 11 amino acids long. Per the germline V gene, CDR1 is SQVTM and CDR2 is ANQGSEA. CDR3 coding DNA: TGCAGTGCTGGACAGTCTACTGAAGCTTTCTTT. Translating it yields CSAGQSTEAFF.

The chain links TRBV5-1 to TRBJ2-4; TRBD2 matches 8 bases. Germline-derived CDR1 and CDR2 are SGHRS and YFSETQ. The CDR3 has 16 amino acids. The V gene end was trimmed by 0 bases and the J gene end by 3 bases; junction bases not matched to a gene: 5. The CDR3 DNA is TGCGCCAGCAGCTTGGCCGGGGGGGTCGGCAAAAACATTCAGTACTTC. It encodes CASSLAGGVGKNIQYF.

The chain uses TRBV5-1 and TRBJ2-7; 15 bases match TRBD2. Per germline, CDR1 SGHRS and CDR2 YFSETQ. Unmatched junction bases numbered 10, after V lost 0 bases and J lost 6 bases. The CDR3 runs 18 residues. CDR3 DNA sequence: TGCGCCAGCAGCTTGGGAGTGGGGCGGACTAGCGGGAGGGCCGAGCAGTACTTC. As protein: CASSLGVGRTSGRAEQYF.

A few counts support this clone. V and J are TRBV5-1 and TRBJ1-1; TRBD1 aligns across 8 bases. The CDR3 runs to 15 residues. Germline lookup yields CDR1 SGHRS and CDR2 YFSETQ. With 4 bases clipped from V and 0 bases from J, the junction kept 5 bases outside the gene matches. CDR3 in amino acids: CASSEQGALNTEAFF. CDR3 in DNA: TGCGCCAGCAGCGAGCAGGGGGCTTTGAACACTGAAGCTTTCTTT. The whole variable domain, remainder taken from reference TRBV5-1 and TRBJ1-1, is KAGVTQTPRYLIKTRGQQVTLSCSPISGHRSVSWYQQTPGQGLQFLFEYFSETQRNKGNFPGRFSGRQFSNSRSEMNVSTLELGDSALYLCASSEQGALNTEAFFGQGTRLTVV.

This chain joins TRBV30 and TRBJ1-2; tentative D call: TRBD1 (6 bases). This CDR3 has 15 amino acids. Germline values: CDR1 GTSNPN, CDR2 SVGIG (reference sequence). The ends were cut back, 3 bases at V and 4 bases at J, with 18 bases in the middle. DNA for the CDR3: TGTGCCTGGAGACCGGGACACCTTCCTAGCTATGGCTACACCTTC. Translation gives CAWRPGHLPSYGYTF. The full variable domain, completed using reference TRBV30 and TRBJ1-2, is SQTIHQWPATLVQPVGSPLSLECTVEGTSNPNLYWYRQAAGRGLQLLFYSVGIGQISSEVPQNLSASRPQDRQFILSSKKLLLSDSGFYLCAWRPGHLPSYGYTFGSGTRLTVV.

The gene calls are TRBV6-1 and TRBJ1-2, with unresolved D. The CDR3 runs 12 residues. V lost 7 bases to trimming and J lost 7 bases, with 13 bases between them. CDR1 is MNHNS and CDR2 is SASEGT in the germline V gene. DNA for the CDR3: TGTGCCAGCATTACCGGGAAGAGTGGCTACACCTTC. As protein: CASITGKSGYTF.

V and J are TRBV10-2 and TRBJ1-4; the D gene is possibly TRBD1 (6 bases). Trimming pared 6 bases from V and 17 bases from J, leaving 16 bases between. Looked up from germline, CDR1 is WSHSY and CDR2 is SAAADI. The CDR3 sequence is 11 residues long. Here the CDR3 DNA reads TGCGCCAGCAGGGCTGGGGGGGCGGTTTTTTTT. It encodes CASRAGGAVFF.

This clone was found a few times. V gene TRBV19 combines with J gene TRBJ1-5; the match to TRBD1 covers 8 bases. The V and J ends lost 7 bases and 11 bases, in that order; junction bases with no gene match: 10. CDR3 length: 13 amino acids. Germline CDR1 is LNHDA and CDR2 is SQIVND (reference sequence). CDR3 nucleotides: TGTGCCAGTAAAGGACAGGGCAATGGAGCCCAGCATTTT. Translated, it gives CASKGQGNGAQHF.

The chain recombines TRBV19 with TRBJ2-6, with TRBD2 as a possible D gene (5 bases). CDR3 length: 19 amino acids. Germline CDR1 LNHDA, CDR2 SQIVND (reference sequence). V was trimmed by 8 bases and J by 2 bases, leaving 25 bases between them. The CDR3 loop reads CASCSSRFTTEAGANVLTF. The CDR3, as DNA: TGTGCCAGTTGTAGCAGTCGTTTCACGACGGAGGCTGGGGCCAACGTCCTGACTTTC.

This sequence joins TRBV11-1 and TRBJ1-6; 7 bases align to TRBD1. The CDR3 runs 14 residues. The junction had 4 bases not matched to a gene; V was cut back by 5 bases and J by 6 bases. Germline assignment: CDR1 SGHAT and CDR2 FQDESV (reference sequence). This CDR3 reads CASSRQGSNSPLHF. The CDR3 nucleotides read TGTGCCAGCAGCCGACAGGGAAGTAATTCACCCCTCCACTTT.